This record covers a single T cell receptor (beta chain). Its antigen remains unidentified. An end of the junction differs from the germline gene, which may be a read error. This sample's time point: after neoadjuvant nivolumab, at surgical resection. Profiling relied on immunoSEQ multiplex PCR, and the TCRdb table lists in-frame clones only, not all of them. The sample has approximately 8,000 clones; about 67% are singletons. Germline lookup yields CDR1 SNHLY and CDR2 FYNNEI. The CDR3 is made up of 12 amino acids. The record originates from a study of neoadjuvant anti-PD-1 for oral cavity cancer. Study summary: Most patients had three to four biweekly doses of 3 mg/kg nivolumab before resection. Study findings and constraints: Pretreatment Treg/Th17 ratio correlated inversely with post-treatment tumor clonality.

The chain carries TRBV2 and TRBJ1-4; D uncertain. Sequenced here: PBMCs, sampled after nivolumab (anti-PD-1) treatment. The receptor comes from a person aged 35-79 years with oral cavity squamous cell carcinoma. This CDR3 is CASREGNEKLFF. In DNA form, the CDR3 reads TGTGCCAGCAGGGAAGGGAATGAAAAACTGTTTTTT.